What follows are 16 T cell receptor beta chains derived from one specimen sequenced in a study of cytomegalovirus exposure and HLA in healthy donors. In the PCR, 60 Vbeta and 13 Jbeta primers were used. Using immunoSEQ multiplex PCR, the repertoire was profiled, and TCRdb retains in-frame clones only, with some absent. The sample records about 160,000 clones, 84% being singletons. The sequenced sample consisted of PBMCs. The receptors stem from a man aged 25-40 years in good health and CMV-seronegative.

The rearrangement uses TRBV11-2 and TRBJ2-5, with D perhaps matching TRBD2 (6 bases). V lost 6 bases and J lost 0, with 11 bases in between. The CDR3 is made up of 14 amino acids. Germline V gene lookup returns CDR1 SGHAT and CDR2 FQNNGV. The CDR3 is CASRSGLNQETQYF. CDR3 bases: TGTGCCAGCAGGTCCGGACTAAACCAAGAGACCCAGTACTTC. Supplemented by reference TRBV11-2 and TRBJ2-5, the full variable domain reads EAGVAQSPRYKIIEKRQSVAFWCNPISGHATLYWYQQILGQGPKLLIQFQNNGVVDDSQLPKDRFSAERLKGVDSTLKIQPAKLEDSAVYLCASRSGLNQETQYFGPGTRLLVL.

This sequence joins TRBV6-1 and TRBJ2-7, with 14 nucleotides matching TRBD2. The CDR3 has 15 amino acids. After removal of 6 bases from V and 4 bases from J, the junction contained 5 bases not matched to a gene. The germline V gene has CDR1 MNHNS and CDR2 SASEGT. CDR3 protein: CASSGTSGGIYEQYF. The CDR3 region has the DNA TGTGCCAGCAGCGGGACTAGCGGGGGAATATACGAGCAGTACTTC.

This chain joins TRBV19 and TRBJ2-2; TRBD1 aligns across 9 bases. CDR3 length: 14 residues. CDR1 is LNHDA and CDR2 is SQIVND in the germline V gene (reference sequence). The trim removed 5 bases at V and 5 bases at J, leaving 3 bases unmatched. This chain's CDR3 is CASSPGQGTGELFF. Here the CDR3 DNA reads TGTGCCAGTAGTCCTGGACAGGGGACCGGGGAGCTGTTTTTT.

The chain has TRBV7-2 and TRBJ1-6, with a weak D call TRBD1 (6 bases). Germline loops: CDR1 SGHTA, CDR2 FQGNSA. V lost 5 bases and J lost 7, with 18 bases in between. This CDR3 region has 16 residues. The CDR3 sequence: CASSPRGMRGNSPLHF. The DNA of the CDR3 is TGTGCCAGCAGCCCCAGGGGCATGCGAGGGAATTCACCCCTCCACTTT.

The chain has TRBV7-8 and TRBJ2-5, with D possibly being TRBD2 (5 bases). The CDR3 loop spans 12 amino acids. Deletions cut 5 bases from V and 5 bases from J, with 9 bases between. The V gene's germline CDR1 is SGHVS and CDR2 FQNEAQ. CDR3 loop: CASSTGLETQYF. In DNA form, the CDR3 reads TGTGCCAGCAGCACGGGGTTGGAGACCCAGTACTTC. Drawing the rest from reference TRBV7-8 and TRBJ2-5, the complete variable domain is GAGVSQSPRYKVAKRGQDVALRCDPISGHVSLFWYQQALGQGPEFLTYFQNEAQLDKSGLPSDRFFAERPEGSVSTLKIQRTQQEDSAVYLCASSTGLETQYFGPGTRLLVL.

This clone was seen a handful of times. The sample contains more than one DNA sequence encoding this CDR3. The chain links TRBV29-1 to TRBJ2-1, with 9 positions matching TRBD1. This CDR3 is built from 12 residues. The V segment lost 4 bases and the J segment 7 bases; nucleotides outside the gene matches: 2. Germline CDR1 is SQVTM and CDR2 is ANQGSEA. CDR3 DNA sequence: TGCAGCGTTGGACAGGGGGGGAATGAGCAGTTCTTC. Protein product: CSVGQGGNEQFF.

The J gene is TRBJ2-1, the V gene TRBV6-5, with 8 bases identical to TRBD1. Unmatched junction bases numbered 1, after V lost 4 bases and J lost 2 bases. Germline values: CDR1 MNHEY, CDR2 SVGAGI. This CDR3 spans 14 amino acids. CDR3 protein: CASSSRGPYNEQFF. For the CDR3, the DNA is TGTGCCAGCAGTTCCAGGGGGCCCTACAATGAGCAGTTCTTC.

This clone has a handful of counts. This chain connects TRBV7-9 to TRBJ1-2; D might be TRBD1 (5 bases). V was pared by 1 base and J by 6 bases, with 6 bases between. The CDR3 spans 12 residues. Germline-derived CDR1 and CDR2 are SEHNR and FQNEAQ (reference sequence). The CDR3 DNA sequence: TGTGCCAGCAGCTTAGTCAGGGATGGCTACACCTTC. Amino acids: CASSLVRDGYTF.

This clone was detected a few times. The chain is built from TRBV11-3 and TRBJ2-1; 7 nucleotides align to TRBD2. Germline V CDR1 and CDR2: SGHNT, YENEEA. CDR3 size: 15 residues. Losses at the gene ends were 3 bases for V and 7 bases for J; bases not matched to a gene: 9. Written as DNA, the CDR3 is TGTGCCAGCAGCTTTCAGCGGGGCTTGGGGAATGAGCAGTTCTTC. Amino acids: CASSFQRGLGNEQFF. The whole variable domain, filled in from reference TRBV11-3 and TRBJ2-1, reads EAGVVQSPRYKIIEKKQPVAFWCNPISGHNTLYWYLQNLGQGPELLIRYENEEAVDDSQLPKDRFSAERLKGVDSTLKIQPAELGDSAVYLCASSFQRGLGNEQFFGPGTRLTVL.

This CDR3 reads CASSQEGLGMNEQYF. The CDR3 DNA reads TGCGCCAGCAGCCAAGAGGGACTAGGTATGAACGAGCAGTACTTC. This chain links TRBV4-1 with TRBJ2-5; 8 nucleotides line up with TRBD2. The J call is uncertain, as TRBJ2-7 better fits the DNA end. The CDR3 has 15 residues. Germline assignment: CDR1 MGHRA and CDR2 YSYEKL.

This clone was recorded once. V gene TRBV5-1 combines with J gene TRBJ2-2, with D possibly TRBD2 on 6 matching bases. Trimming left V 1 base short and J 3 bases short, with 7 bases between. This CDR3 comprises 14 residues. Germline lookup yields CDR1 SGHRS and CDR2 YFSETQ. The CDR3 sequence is CASSLTSYTGELFF. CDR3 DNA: TGCGCCAGCAGCTTGACTAGCTACACCGGGGAGCTGTTTTTT.

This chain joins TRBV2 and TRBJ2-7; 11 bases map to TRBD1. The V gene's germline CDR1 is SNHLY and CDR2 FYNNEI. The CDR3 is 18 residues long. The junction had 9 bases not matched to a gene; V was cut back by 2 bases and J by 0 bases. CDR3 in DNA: TGTGCCAGCAGTGAACTACGTGGCGGACAGGGGGCCTCCTACGAGCAGTACTTC. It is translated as CASSELRGGQGASYEQYF.

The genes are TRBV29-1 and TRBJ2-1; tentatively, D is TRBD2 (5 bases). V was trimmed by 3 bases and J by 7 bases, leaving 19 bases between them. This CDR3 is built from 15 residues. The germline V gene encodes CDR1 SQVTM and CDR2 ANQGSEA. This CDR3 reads CSVDRAYGMGNEQFF. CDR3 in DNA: TGCAGCGTTGATCGCGCGTACGGGATGGGTAATGAGCAGTTCTTC.

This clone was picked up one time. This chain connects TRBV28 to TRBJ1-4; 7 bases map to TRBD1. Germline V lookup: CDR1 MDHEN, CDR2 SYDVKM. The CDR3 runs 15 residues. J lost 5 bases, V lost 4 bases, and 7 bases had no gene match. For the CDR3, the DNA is TGTGCCAGCAGTTCACCGGGACAGACGAATGAAAAACTGTTTTTT. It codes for CASSSPGQTNEKLFF.

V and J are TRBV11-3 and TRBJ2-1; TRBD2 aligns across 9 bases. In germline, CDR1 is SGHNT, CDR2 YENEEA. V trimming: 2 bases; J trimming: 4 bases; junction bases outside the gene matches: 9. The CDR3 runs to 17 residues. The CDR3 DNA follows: TGTGCCAGCAGCTTAAGGCCGGGACTAGCTGGATACAATGAGCAGTTCTTC. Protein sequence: CASSLRPGLAGYNEQFF.

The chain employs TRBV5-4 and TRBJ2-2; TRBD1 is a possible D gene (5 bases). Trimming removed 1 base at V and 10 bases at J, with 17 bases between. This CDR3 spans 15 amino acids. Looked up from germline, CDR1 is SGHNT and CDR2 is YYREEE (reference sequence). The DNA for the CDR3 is TGTGCCAGCAGCTTGTTAGGGGATAGCCCGAAGGAGCTGTTTTTT. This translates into CASSLLGDSPKELFF.